This T cell receptor beta chain comes out of a study of liver allograft versus peripheral blood T cells. For the study at large: Comparative analysis was performed on T cell receptor repertoires from transplanted livers and from recipients' peripheral blood. Study-level points and caveats: Intragraft T cell receptor repertoires of liver allografts were reported to differ from peripheral blood repertoires.

Using its own MiXCR run on the reads, TCRdb lists one record per CDR3 protein. The data contain roughly 3,700 distinct CDR3 sequences, 16% of them seen just once; the ten biggest clones take up roughly a fifth. By sample share, this clonotype is medium-sized. Its antigen is currently unknown. The V gene lost 5 bases and the J gene lost 1 base, with 11 bases spanning the gap. CDR1 and CDR2 (germline): MNHEY, SVGEGT. There are 14 residues in the CDR3. The chain has TRBV6-2 or TRBV6-3 and TRBJ1-1, with D hard to call. The clonotype was recovered from a human patient who had a liver transplant. The graft donor may account for some of the T cells. The CDR3 bases are TGTGCCAGCAGTCGAGGATCTCCGAACACTGAAGCTTTCTTT. This translates into CASSRGSPNTEAFF.